One sample yielded the 2 T cell receptor beta chains listed below, sequenced in a study of technical replicates of blood from a few donors. Measured with immunoSEQ multiplex PCR; TCRdb has only the in-frame clones, and not every one. Among tens of thousands of clones listed, roughly nine tenths were seen once. Sequencing used T cells isolated from PBMCs. The source of these receptors is a human donor in good health. Some clones in this sample may be carry-over from other donors' samples.

This clone was seen a handful of times. This rearrangement joins TRBV2 to TRBJ1-3; D is unresolved. From germline, CDR1 is SNHLY and CDR2 FYNNEI. This CDR3 contains 12 residues. Trimming took off 6 bases at V and 4 bases at J, with 7 bases between the two ends. The CDR3 nucleotides are TGTGCCAGCAGGGCCCAAGGAAACACCATATATTTT. It specifies CASRAQGNTIYF.

The chain couples TRBV5-1 to TRBJ1-1, with 7 bases that match TRBD1. CDR3 size: 15 residues. Germline V CDR1 and CDR2: SGHRS, YFSETQ. The ends lost 3 bases at V and 4 bases at J; junction bases unmatched: 9. DNA for the CDR3: TGCGCCAGCAGCTATTCGACAGGGACGGGCACTGAAGCTTTCTTT. This translates into CASSYSTGTGTEAFF.